These T cell receptor beta chains were read from a single sample in a study of CD8+ T cells in alopecia areata. Method: immunoSEQ multiplex PCR; TCRdb's copy keeps in-frame clones and lacks some. Counted here are 160,000 or so clones, roughly 60% occurring once; the ten biggest clones make up 16%. Sample: CD4+ T cells sorted from blood, taken between weeks 55 and 65, from a patient treated with tofacitinib. The receptors were gathered from a human donor with alopecia areata. CDR3s include the opening cysteine and the closing phenylalanine or tryptophan. The order of the fields is clone size, V gene, CDR3 length, D gene, J gene, CDR3 DNA, CDR3 protein. The D gene is left open where the match is weak. The size of a clone is reported for some rows only, either as once, few or many, or as a class for expanded clones.

clone size: -; V gene: TRBV2; CDR3 length: 12; D gene: TRBD2; J gene: TRBJ2-5; CDR3 DNA: TGTGCCAGCGGGGGGGAACAAGAGACCCAGTACTTC; CDR3 protein: CASGGEQETQYF
clone size: few; V gene: TRBV5-1; CDR3 length: 17; D gene: -; J gene: TRBJ2-2; CDR3 DNA: TGCGCCAGCAGCCGTGAGCTGGGACGGAAGAACACCGGGGAGCTGTTTTTT; CDR3 protein: CASSRELGRKNTGELFF
clone size: -; V gene: TRBV9; CDR3 length: 15; D gene: -; J gene: TRBJ1-2; CDR3 DNA: TGTGCCAGCAGCGCGACACTCGAGCCTAACTATGGCTACACCTTC; CDR3 protein: CASSATLEPNYGYTF
clone size: -; V gene: TRBV4-1; CDR3 length: 17; D gene: -; J gene: TRBJ2-1; CDR3 DNA: TGCGCCAGCAGCCAAGGCCTAGCTAGGGGCACCTACAATGAGCAGTTCTTC; CDR3 protein: CASSQGLARGTYNEQFF
clone size: -; V gene: TRBV6-5; CDR3 length: 15; D gene: TRBD1; J gene: TRBJ2-7; CDR3 DNA: TGTGCCAGCAGTCCCGGGACAGGGGGTATTTACGAGCAGTACTTC; CDR3 protein: CASSPGTGGIYEQYF
clone size: -; V gene: TRBV25-1; CDR3 length: 11; D gene: -; J gene: TRBJ1-2; CDR3 DNA: TGTGCCAGCAGCCTTCTCACCACGTACACCTTC; CDR3 protein: CASSLLTTYTF
clone size: once; V gene: TRBV6-6; CDR3 length: 13; D gene: -; J gene: TRBJ2-5; CDR3 DNA: TGTGCCAGCAGTTTCTCCCGTCAAGAGACCCAGTACTTC; CDR3 protein: CASSFSRQETQYF
clone size: -; V gene: TRBV5-1; CDR3 length: 12; D gene: -; J gene: TRBJ2-3; CDR3 DNA: TGCGCCAGCAGCTTGGTATCAGATACGCAGTATTTT; CDR3 protein: CASSLVSDTQYF
clone size: few; V gene: TRBV29-1; CDR3 length: 12; D gene: -; J gene: TRBJ1-2; CDR3 DNA: TGCAGCGCTACAGGGTTTGCCTATGGCTACACCTTC; CDR3 protein: CSATGFAYGYTF
clone size: -; V gene: TRBV29-1; CDR3 length: 15; D gene: -; J gene: TRBJ2-2; CDR3 DNA: TGCAGCGTTTATACAGGGAACACCCGGGCCGGGGAGCTGTTTTTT; CDR3 protein: CSVYTGNTRAGELFF
clone size: -; V gene: TRBV29-1; CDR3 length: 14; D gene: TRBD1; J gene: TRBJ2-1; CDR3 DNA: TGCAGCGCCGTCGTGGACAGGGGTCACAATGAGCAGTTCTTC; CDR3 protein: CSAVVDRGHNEQFF
clone size: -; V gene: TRBV7-6; CDR3 length: 16; D gene: -; J gene: TRBJ1-2; CDR3 DNA: TGTGCCAGCAGCCCCAGCTCCGGGATGGTCCTCCATGGCTACACCTTC; CDR3 protein: CASSPSSGMVLHGYTF
clone size: -; V gene: TRBV6-1; CDR3 length: 14; D gene: TRBD2; J gene: TRBJ2-3; CDR3 DNA: TGTGCCAGCAGTCCGGGACTAGATTCAGATACGCAGTATTTT; CDR3 protein: CASSPGLDSDTQYF
clone size: -; V gene: TRBV30; CDR3 length: 20; D gene: -; J gene: TRBJ2-6; CDR3 DNA: TGTGCCTGGAGTGTATGGGGAGGGGGCTTGGAATTCTCTGGGGCCAACGTCCTGACTTTC; CDR3 protein: CAWSVWGGGLEFSGANVLTF
clone size: few; V gene: TRBV4-1; CDR3 length: 14; D gene: TRBD2; J gene: TRBJ2-7; CDR3 DNA: TGCGCCAGCGCGAGGGTCGGGGGGACCTACGAGCAGTACTTC; CDR3 protein: CASARVGGTYEQYF
clone size: -; V gene: TRBV25-1; CDR3 length: 15; D gene: TRBD2; J gene: TRBJ2-7; CDR3 DNA: TGTGCCAGCATTAAGTCTAGCGGGGGGGCCGCCGAGCAGTACTTC; CDR3 protein: CASIKSSGGAAEQYF
clone size: -; V gene: TRBV7-9; CDR3 length: 15; D gene: TRBD2; J gene: TRBJ2-5; CDR3 DNA: TGTGCCAGCAGCGCCACGACGACTAGCGCGGAGACCCAGTACTTC; CDR3 protein: CASSATTTSAETQYF
clone size: -; V gene: TRBV23-1; CDR3 length: 13; D gene: -; J gene: TRBJ2-3; CDR3 DNA: TGCGCCAGCAGTCTGAAGGGTCCAGATACGCAGTATTTT; CDR3 protein: CASSLKGPDTQYF
clone size: -; V gene: TRBV7-9; CDR3 length: 15; D gene: -; J gene: TRBJ1-5; CDR3 DNA: TGTGCCAGCAGCTTAGATGGCCAGGGGAATCAGCCCCAGCATTTT; CDR3 protein: CASSLDGQGNQPQHF
clone size: -; V gene: TRBV29-1; CDR3 length: 13; D gene: -; J gene: TRBJ1-1; CDR3 DNA: TGCAGCGTTGAAGGCAGATTGAACACTGAAGCTTTCTTT; CDR3 protein: CSVEGRLNTEAFF
clone size: -; V gene: TRBV6-5; CDR3 length: 15; D gene: TRBD2; J gene: TRBJ2-1; CDR3 DNA: TGTGCCAGCAGTATACTAGCGGGAGGACACAATGAGCAGTTCTTC; CDR3 protein: CASSILAGGHNEQFF
clone size: -; V gene: TRBV10-3; CDR3 length: 13; D gene: TRBD2; J gene: TRBJ2-7; CDR3 DNA: TGTGCCACCTGGGGCGGGGGGTCCTACGAGCAGTACTTC; CDR3 protein: CATWGGGSYEQYF
clone size: -; V gene: TRBV5-1; CDR3 length: 14; D gene: -; J gene: TRBJ1-2; CDR3 DNA: TGCGCCAGCAGCTTGGAGAGGACAGACTATGGCTACACCTTC; CDR3 protein: CASSLERTDYGYTF
clone size: -; V gene: TRBV2; CDR3 length: 15; D gene: TRBD1; J gene: TRBJ2-2; CDR3 DNA: TGTGCCAGCAGTAGGGACAGAACGAACACCGGGGAGCTGTTTTTT; CDR3 protein: CASSRDRTNTGELFF
clone size: few; V gene: TRBV2; CDR3 length: 11; D gene: -; J gene: TRBJ2-7; CDR3 DNA: TGTGCCAGCACTGCCTCCTACGAGCAGTACTTC; CDR3 protein: CASTASYEQYF
clone size: -; V gene: TRBV9; CDR3 length: 16; D gene: -; J gene: TRBJ2-5; CDR3 DNA: TGTGCCAGCAGCGTAGGATCCGAATCCACGCCAGAGACCCAGTACTTC; CDR3 protein: CASSVGSESTPETQYF
clone size: once; V gene: TRBV10-3; CDR3 length: 14; D gene: TRBD1; J gene: TRBJ2-5; CDR3 DNA: TGTGCCATACAGGGGGATTTCGGGTTGGAGACCCAGTACTTC; CDR3 protein: CAIQGDFGLETQYF
clone size: few; V gene: TRBV6-6; CDR3 length: 15; D gene: -; J gene: TRBJ1-3; CDR3 DNA: TGTGCCAGCAGTTTGCCGGGAGGCTCTGGAAACACCATATATTTT; CDR3 protein: CASSLPGGSGNTIYF
clone size: few; V gene: TRBV7-9; CDR3 length: 15; D gene: -; J gene: TRBJ2-7; CDR3 DNA: TGTGCCAGCAGCTTAGCGATGTTCGGGGTCGACGAGCAGTACTTC; CDR3 protein: CASSLAMFGVDEQYF
clone size: -; V gene: TRBV19; CDR3 length: 15; D gene: TRBD1; J gene: TRBJ1-1; CDR3 DNA: TGTGCCAGTAGGGATCCGGGACAGGGAAACACTGAAGCTTTCTTT; CDR3 protein: CASRDPGQGNTEAFF
clone size: -; V gene: TRBV29-1; CDR3 length: 15; D gene: TRBD1; J gene: TRBJ2-1; CDR3 DNA: TGCAGCCCGACACGCTGGGGACAGTCAAACAATGAGCAGTTCTTC; CDR3 protein: CSPTRWGQSNNEQFF
clone size: few; V gene: TRBV29-1; CDR3 length: 13; D gene: TRBD1; J gene: TRBJ2-2; CDR3 DNA: TGCAGCGTAGGACAGGGGAACACCGGGGAGCTGTTTTTT; CDR3 protein: CSVGQGNTGELFF
clone size: -; V gene: TRBV30; CDR3 length: 13; D gene: -; J gene: TRBJ1-2; CDR3 DNA: TGTGCCTGGAATTCGGACCGTCCGCATGGCTACACCTTC; CDR3 protein: CAWNSDRPHGYTF
clone size: once; V gene: TRBV7-2; CDR3 length: 14; D gene: TRBD2; J gene: TRBJ2-5; CDR3 DNA: TGTGCCAGCAGCTCCCCACCGGGGGGAGAGACCCAGTACTTC; CDR3 protein: CASSSPPGGETQYF
clone size: -; V gene: TRBV25-1; CDR3 length: 17; D gene: -; J gene: TRBJ1-3; CDR3 DNA: TGTGCCAGCAGCGGCTATTTGGGAGACAGGAATGGAAACACCATATATTTT; CDR3 protein: CASSGYLGDRNGNTIYF
clone size: -; V gene: TRBV4-2; CDR3 length: 13; D gene: -; J gene: TRBJ2-7; CDR3 DNA: TGTGCCAGTAACCGAGGCTACGGCTACGAGCAGTACTTC; CDR3 protein: CASNRGYGYEQYF